The entry below gives a single TCR beta chain sequence along with its context. This table comes from immunoSEQ multiplex PCR, and its TCRdb copy is limited to in-frame clones, with some not included. Among over 60,000 clones listed, over 85% were seen once. This sample stems from a study of T cell changes during pregnancy in multiple sclerosis. The source is a female donor with multiple sclerosis, enrolled in a pregnancy study. The sample consisted of peripheral blood, taken in the first trimester of pregnancy.

The CDR3 bases are TGTGCCAGCAGCTCTACAGGGGTTAGATCTGGAAACACCATATATTTT. The encoded protein is CASSSTGVRSGNTIYF. This rearrangement joins TRBV5-5 to TRBJ1-3, with 7 bases that match TRBD1. The J segment lost 1 base and the V segment lost 3 bases, leaving 7 bases of the junction unmatched. In germline, CDR1 is SGHKS, CDR2 YYEKEE (reference sequence). The CDR3 totals 16 residues.